This T cell receptor beta chain emerged from a study of T cell changes during pregnancy in multiple sclerosis. Only in-frame clones appear in the TCRdb table, and some are missing; sequencing was by immunoSEQ multiplex PCR. The table lists roughly 100,000 clones, about 90% of them singletons. Germline V lookup: CDR1 SNHLY, CDR2 FYNNEI. The CDR3 is made up of 13 amino acids. The V end was cut by 4 bases, the J end by 11 bases, with 14 bases between. The sample consisted of peripheral blood, taken before pregnancy. The chain is built from TRBV2 and TRBJ2-2; D may be TRBD2 (5 bases). This sequence originates from a female donor with multiple sclerosis, enrolled in a pregnancy study. The CDR3 DNA reads TGTGCCAGCAGTGTTGAGGGTTCGGCTGAGCTGTTTTTT. Its translation: CASSVEGSAELFF. Full variable domain (outside the CDR3, taken from reference TRBV2 and TRBJ2-2): EPEVTQTPSHQVTQMGQEVILRCVPISNHLYFYWYRQILGQKVEFLVSFYNNEISEKSEIFDDQFSVERPDGSNFTLKIRSTKLEDSAMYFCASSVEGSAELFFGEGSRLTVL.